This T cell receptor beta chain is from a study of cytomegalovirus exposure and HLA in healthy donors. Turning to the study itself: Within the Caucasian-associated ancestry cluster were roughly 81% of the roughly 400 genotyped donors. Whole-study results and caveats: About 87% or about 30% of the time was how often most TCR beta V segments were productive, according to an earlier analysis. Later, TCR association rates were found to vary by HLA locus, highest for DRB1 and lowest for HLA-C.

Remarks on this clone: What it recognizes is unknown.

60 Vbeta and 13 Jbeta primers were used in PCR. Only in-frame clones appear in the TCRdb table, and some are missing; sequencing was by immunoSEQ multiplex PCR. Of over 130,000 clones in the sample, 60% to 85% were seen once. The sequenced sample consisted of PBMCs. The clonotype was recovered from a middle-aged man in good health and CMV-seropositive.

CDR3 sequence: CAWSVGGAYNSPLHF. The CDR3 nucleotides read TGTGCCTGGAGTGTTGGGGGGGCCTATAATTCACCCCTCCACTTT. The V call is TRBV30, the J call TRBJ1-6, with a tentative D call TRBD1 (5 bases). Germline loops: CDR1 GTSNPN, CDR2 SVGIG (reference sequence). Trimming left V 0 bases short and J 2 bases short, with 8 bases between. CDR3 length equals 15 residues.